These 8 T cell receptor beta chains originate from one sample sequenced in a study of blood T cell repertoires in COVID-19. The protocol was immunoSEQ multiplex PCR, while the TCRdb copy is restricted to in-frame clones and leaves out a portion. Of roughly 160,000 clones listed, 79% are singletons. Sequences were obtained from peripheral blood. These receptors came from a woman aged 55-70 years with COVID-19, enrolled during active disease.

This clone occurred once. The V call is TRBV11-2, the J call TRBJ2-5, with 8 bases lining up with TRBD1. The germline gives CDR1 SGHAT, CDR2 FQNNGV. The CDR3 extends over 16 amino acids. The ends lost 5 bases at V and 5 bases at J; junction bases unmatched: 13. For the CDR3, the DNA is TGTGCCAGCAGCATCTTACCTCAGGGGGCGGGGGAGACCCAGTACTTC. Residues: CASSILPQGAGETQYF.

This clone was observed a few times. The genes are TRBV19 and TRBJ2-4; no reliable D call. CDR1 is LNHDA, CDR2 SQIVND, per germline (reference sequence). This CDR3 has 15 residues. Trimming pared 4 bases from V and 5 bases from J, leaving 15 bases between. The CDR3 region is CASSTPSGLENIQYF. The CDR3 DNA reads TGTGCCAGTAGTACCCCGTCAGGCCTCGAAAACATTCAGTACTTC. Filled out from reference TRBV19 and TRBJ2-4, the complete variable domain reads DGGITQSPKYLFRKEGQNVTLSCEQNLNHDAMYWYRQDPGQGLRLIYYSQIVNDFQKGDIAEGYSVSREKKESFPLTVTSAQKNPTAFYLCASSTPSGLENIQYFGAGTRLSVL.

In its sample, this clone was seen a few times. The rearrangement links TRBV18 to TRBJ2-3, with 16 bases identical to TRBD2. This CDR3 is 17 amino acids long. The V gene end was trimmed by 2 bases and the J gene end by 4 bases; junction bases not matched to a gene: 3. Germline CDR1 is KGHSH and CDR2 is LQKENI. This CDR3 is CASSPLGLAGGPDTQYF. The CDR3 DNA reads as TGTGCCAGCTCACCATTGGGACTAGCGGGGGGGCCAGATACGCAGTATTTT. The variable domain in full, completed from reference TRBV18 and TRBJ2-3, reads NAGVMQNPRHLVRRRGQEARLRCSPMKGHSHVYWYRQLPEEGLKFMVYLQKENIIDESGMPKERFSAEFPKEGPSILRIQQVVRGDSAAYFCASSPLGLAGGPDTQYFGPGTRLTVL.

The chain recombines TRBV4-1 with TRBJ1-4; 10 bases are a match to TRBD1. The germline gives CDR1 MGHRA, CDR2 YSYEKL. The trim removed 0 bases at V and 4 bases at J, leaving 5 bases unmatched. The CDR3 is 17 amino acids. The CDR3 sequence is CASSQEGTGESNEKLFF. The CDR3 region has the DNA TGCGCCAGCAGCCAAGAAGGGACAGGGGAAAGTAATGAAAAACTGTTTTTT.

This CDR3 reads CASSAGQGGYYGYTF. The CDR3 nucleotides read TGTGCCAGTAGTGCTGGACAGGGAGGATACTATGGCTACACCTTC. The chain carries TRBV19 and TRBJ1-2; 8 bases line up with TRBD1. V shed 5 bases, J shed 3 bases, and the junction held 8 bases outside the gene matches. The CDR3 length is 15 residues. CDR1 is LNHDA and CDR2 is SQIVND in the germline V gene (reference sequence). Complete variable domain (other parts from reference TRBV19 and TRBJ1-2): DGGITQSPKYLFRKEGQNVTLSCEQNLNHDAMYWYRQDPGQGLRLIYYSQIVNDFQKGDIAEGYSVSREKKESFPLTVTSAQKNPTAFYLCASSAGQGGYYGYTFGSGTRLTVV.

The sample holds one count of this clone. V gene TRBV28 combines with J gene TRBJ1-1; the D gene is possibly TRBD1 (6 bases). Germline-derived CDR1 and CDR2 are MDHEN and SYDVKM. Trimming left V 6 bases short and J 1 base short, with 12 bases between. CDR3 length equals 14 residues. The CDR3 sequence is CASRSIQGNTEAFF. For the CDR3, the DNA is TGTGCCAGCAGATCCATACAGGGGAACACTGAAGCTTTCTTT.

The chain links TRBV24-1 to TRBJ2-3, with 11 bases that match TRBD2. Germline V gives CDR1 KGHDR, CDR2 SFDVKD. CDR3 length: 17 amino acids. After removal of 1 base from V and 0 bases from J, the junction contained 2 bases not matched to a gene. CDR3: CATSDFWTSGSTDTQYF. CDR3 DNA sequence: TGTGCCACCAGTGATTTCTGGACTAGCGGGAGCACAGATACGCAGTATTTT.

The chain uses TRBV19 and TRBJ2-1; possible D gene TRBD2, 6 bases. The CDR3 totals 16 residues. V lost 7 bases and J lost 4, with 20 bases in between. Germline CDR1 reads LNHDA; CDR2 reads SQIVND (reference sequence). The CDR3 sequence is CASTLNGGGRYNEQFF. CDR3 DNA: TGTGCCAGTACCCTAAACGGGGGTGGACGTTACAATGAGCAGTTCTTC.